The entry that follows covers one T cell receptor beta chain sequence. Its antigen is still unknown. The sample comes from a study of blood T cells in healthy people across ages. Study findings and constraints: Measured against age, TCR beta diversity per million T cells decreased in a roughly linear manner.

Then a second PCR, running roughly 7 to 11 cycles, was carried out with a sample-barcoded 5' primer and a J-beta primer mix. Each cDNA molecule, via a template-switch adaptor with 12 random nucleotides, was tagged. Sequencing recovered at least 2.5 million CDR3-containing paired-end reads from each sample. MiXCR, run by TCRdb on the 5' RACE reads, gives a single entry per CDR3 protein. Of 1,500,000 or so distinct CDR3 sequences in the sample, 45% to 70% are singletons; the top ten hold roughly 6.3%. Extraction of total RNA produced a minimum of 5.5 micrograms from each sample. The V and J ends lost 0 bases and 6 bases respectively, with 15 bases between them. This CDR3 has 15 residues. Germline V CDR1 and CDR2: SGHRS, YFSETQ.

Input material: blood. The sequence was obtained from a man in his late teens or twenties in good health. The chain couples TRBV5-1 to TRBJ1-1; weak D call: TRBD1 (5 bases). This chain's CDR3 is CASSLVFEGSAEAFF. CDR3 sequence (DNA): TGCGCCAGCAGCTTGGTTTTCGAGGGGAGCGCTGAAGCTTTCTTT.